This T cell receptor (beta chain) originates from a study of control samples from healthy donors and cancer patients. CDR3 length: 15 residues. Germline loops: CDR1 LNHNV, CDR2 YYDKDF (reference sequence). Trimming removed 1 base from V and 1 base from J; junction bases left unmatched: 0. Data came from immunoSEQ multiplex PCR; TCRdb stores just in-frame clones and leaves some out. The table lists about 21,000 clones, 80% to 90% of them singletons. Source material: PBMCs. The rearrangement uses TRBV15 and TRBJ2-3; 9 bases fit TRBD2. The source of this sequence is a man aged 60 to 69 with colorectal cancer. In DNA form, the CDR3 reads TGTGCCACCAGCAGAGGGACTAGCGGCACAGATACGCAGTATTTT. Protein sequence: CATSRGTSGTDTQYF.